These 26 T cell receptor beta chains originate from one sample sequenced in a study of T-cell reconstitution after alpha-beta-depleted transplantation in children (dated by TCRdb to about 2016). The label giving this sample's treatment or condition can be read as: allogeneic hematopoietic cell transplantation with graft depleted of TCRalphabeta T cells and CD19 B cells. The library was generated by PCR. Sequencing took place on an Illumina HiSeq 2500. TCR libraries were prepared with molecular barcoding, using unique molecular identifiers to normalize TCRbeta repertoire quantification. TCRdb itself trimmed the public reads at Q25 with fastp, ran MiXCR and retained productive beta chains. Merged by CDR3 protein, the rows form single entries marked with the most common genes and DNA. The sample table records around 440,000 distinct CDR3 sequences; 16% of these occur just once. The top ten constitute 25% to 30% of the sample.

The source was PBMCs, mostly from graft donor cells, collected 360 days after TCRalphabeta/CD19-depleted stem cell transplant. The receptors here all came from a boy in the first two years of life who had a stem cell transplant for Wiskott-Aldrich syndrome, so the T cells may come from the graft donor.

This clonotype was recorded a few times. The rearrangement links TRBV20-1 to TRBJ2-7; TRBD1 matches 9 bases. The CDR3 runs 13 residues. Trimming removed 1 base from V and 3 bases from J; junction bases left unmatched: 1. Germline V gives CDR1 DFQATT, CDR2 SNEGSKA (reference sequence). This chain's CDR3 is CSARGDRVYEQYF. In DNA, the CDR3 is TGCAGTGCTAGAGGGGACAGGGTCTACGAGCAGTACTTC.

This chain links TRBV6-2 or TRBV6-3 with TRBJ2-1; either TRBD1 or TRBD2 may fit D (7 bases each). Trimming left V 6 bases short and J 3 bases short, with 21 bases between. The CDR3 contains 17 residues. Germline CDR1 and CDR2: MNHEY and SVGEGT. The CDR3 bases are TGTGCCAGCAGCCAGGGGGAGGCGGGAGTATTCTACAATGAGCAGTTCTTC. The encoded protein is CASSQGEAGVFYNEQFF.

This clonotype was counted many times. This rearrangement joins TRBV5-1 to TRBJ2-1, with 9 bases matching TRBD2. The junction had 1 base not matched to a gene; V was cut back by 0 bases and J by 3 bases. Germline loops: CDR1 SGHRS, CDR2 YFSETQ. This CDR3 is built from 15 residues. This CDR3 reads CASSLGLADYNEQFF. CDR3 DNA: TGCGCCAGCAGCTTGGGACTAGCGGACTACAATGAGCAGTTCTTC.

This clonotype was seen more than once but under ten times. The CDR3 here is CASRPDRANEQFF. CDR3 sequence (DNA): TGTGCCAGCAGACCGGACAGGGCCAATGAGCAGTTCTTC. The rearrangement joins TRBV12-3 or TRBV12-4 to TRBJ2-1; 8 positions agree with TRBD1. V lost 6 bases to trimming and J lost 6 bases; unmatched junction nucleotides: 4. The CDR3 runs 13 residues.

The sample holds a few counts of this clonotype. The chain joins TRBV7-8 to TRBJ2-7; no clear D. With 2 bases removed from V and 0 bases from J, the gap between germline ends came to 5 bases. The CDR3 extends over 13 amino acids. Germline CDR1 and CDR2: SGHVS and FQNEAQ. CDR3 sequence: CASSLRASYEQYF. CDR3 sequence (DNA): TGTGCCAGCAGCTTACGCGCCTCCTACGAGCAGTACTTC.

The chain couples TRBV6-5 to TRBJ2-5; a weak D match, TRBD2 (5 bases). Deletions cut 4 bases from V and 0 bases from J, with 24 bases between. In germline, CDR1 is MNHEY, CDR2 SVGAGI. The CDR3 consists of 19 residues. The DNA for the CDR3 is TGTGCCAGCAGTTGGGCGCTCCTTTCCGCTAGCTGGGACCAAGAGACCCAGTACTTC. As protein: CASSWALLSASWDQETQYF.

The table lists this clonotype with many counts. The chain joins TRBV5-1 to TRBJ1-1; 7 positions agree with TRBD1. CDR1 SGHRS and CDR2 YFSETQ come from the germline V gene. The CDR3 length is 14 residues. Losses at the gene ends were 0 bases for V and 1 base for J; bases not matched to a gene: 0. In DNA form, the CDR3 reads TGCGCCAGCAGCTTGGGGACAGGGAACACTGAAGCTTTCTTT. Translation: CASSLGTGNTEAFF.

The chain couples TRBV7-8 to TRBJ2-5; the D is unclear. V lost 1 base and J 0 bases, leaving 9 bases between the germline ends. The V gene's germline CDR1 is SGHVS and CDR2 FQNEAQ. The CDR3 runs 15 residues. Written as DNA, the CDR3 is TGTGCCAGCAGCTTAGGGGCATCGTACCAAGAGACCCAGTACTTC. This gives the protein CASSLGASYQETQYF. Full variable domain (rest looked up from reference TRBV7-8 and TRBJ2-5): GAGVSQSPRYKVAKRGQDVALRCDPISGHVSLFWYQQALGQGPEFLTYFQNEAQLDKSGLPSDRFFAERPEGSVSTLKIQRTQQEDSAVYLCASSLGASYQETQYFGPGTRLLVL.

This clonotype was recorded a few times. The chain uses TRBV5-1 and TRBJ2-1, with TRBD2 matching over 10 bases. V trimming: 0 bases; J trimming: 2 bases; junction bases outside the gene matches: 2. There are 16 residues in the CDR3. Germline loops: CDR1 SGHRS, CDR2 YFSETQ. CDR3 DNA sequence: TGCGCCAGCAGCTTGGAGCGGGGGGGGACCTACAATGAGCAGTTCTTC. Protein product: CASSLERGGTYNEQFF. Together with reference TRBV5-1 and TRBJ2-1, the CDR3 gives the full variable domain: KAGVTQTPRYLIKTRGQQVTLSCSPISGHRSVSWYQQTPGQGLQFLFEYFSETQRNKGNFPGRFSGRQFSNSRSEMNVSTLELGDSALYLCASSLERGGTYNEQFFGPGTRLTVL.

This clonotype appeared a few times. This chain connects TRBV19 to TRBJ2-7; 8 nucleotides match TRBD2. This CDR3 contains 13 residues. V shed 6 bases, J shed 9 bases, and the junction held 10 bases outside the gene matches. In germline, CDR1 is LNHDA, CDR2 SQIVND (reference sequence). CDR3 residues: CASRNSLAGTQYF. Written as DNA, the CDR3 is TGTGCCAGTAGAAACTCCTTAGCGGGAACGCAGTACTTC.

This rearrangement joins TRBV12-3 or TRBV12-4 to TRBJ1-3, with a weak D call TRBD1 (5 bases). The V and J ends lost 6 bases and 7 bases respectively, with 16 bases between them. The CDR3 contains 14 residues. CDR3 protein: CASRPRWGFNTIYF. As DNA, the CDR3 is TGTGCCAGCAGGCCGAGGTGGGGGTTCAACACCATATATTTT.

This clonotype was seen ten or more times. This CDR3 reads CASSVTSGANVLTF. The CDR3, as DNA: TGTGCCAGCAGTGTTACCTCTGGGGCCAACGTCCTGACTTTC. The chain joins TRBV2 to TRBJ2-6; D unclear. The germline V gene encodes CDR1 SNHLY and CDR2 FYNNEI. V lost 4 bases, J lost 0 bases, and 4 bases lay in between. The CDR3 covers 14 residues.

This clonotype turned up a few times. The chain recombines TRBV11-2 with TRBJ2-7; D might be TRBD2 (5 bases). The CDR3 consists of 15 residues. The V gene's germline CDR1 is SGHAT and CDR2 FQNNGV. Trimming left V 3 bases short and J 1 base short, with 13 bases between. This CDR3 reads CASSFLRGVSYEQYF. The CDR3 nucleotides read TGTGCCAGCAGCTTTCTTCGGGGTGTTTCCTACGAGCAGTACTTC.

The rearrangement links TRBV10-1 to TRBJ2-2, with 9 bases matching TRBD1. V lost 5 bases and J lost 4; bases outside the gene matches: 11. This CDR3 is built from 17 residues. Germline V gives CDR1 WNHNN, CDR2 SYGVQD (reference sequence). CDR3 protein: CASSIHPGQGATGELFF. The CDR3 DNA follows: TGCGCCAGCAGTATACACCCGGGACAGGGTGCCACCGGGGAGCTGTTTTTT.

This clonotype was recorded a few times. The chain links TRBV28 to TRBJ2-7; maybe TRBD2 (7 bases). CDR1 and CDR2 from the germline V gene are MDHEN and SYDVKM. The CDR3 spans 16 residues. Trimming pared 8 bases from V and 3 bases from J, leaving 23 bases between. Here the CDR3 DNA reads TGTGCCAGCCAGACAGGTTTTCGGCGCGGGGGCTACGAGCAGTACTTC. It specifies CASQTGFRRGGYEQYF.

This CDR3 is CASRLGQGGNQPQHF. The CDR3 DNA follows: TGCGCCAGCAGGCTGGGACAGGGGGGCAATCAGCCCCAGCATTTT. The chain couples TRBV4-1 to TRBJ1-5; 11 positions match TRBD1. Germline trimming cut 6 bases from V and 2 bases from J; bases unmatched to any gene: 3. Looked up from germline, CDR1 is MGHRA and CDR2 is YSYEKL. This CDR3 contains 15 residues.

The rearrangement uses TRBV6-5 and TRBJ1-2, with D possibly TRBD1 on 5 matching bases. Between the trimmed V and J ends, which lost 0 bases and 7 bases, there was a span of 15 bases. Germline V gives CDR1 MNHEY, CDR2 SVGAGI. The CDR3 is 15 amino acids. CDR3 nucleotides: TGTGCCAGCAGTTACTCGATCTTCGACAGTCTTGGCTACACCTTC. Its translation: CASSYSIFDSLGYTF.

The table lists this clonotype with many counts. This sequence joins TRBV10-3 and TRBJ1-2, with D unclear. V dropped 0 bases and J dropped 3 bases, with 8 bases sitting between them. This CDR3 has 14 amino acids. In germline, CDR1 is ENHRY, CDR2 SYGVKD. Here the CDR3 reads CAISESGIYYGYTF. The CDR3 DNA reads TGTGCCATCAGTGAGTCGGGGATTTACTATGGCTACACCTTC.

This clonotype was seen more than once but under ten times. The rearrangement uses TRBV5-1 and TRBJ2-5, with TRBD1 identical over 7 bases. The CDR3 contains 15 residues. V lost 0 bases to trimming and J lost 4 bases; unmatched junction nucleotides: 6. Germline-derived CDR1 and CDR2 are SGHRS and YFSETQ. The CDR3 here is CASSLGSGTAETQYF. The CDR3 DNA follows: TGCGCCAGCAGCTTGGGATCAGGGACAGCAGAGACCCAGTACTTC.

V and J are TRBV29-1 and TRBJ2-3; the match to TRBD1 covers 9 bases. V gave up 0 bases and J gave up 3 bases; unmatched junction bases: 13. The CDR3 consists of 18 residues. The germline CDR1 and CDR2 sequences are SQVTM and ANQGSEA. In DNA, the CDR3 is TGCAGCGTTGAAGATCCCACGCGGGACAGGGCCATGACAGATACGCAGTATTTT. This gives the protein CSVEDPTRDRAMTDTQYF.

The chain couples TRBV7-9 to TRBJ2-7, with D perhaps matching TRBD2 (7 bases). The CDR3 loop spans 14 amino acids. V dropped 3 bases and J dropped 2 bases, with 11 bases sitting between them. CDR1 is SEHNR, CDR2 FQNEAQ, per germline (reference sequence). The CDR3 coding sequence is TGTGCCAGCAGCTTCTTAGGGGGGGCCTACGAGCAGTACTTC. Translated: CASSFLGGAYEQYF.

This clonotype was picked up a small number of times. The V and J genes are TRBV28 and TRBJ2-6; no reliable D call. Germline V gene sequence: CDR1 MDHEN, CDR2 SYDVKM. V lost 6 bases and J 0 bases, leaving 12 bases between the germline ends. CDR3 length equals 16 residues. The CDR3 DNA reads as TGTGCCAGCAGCCGAGGACGGTCCTCTGGGGCCAACGTCCTGACTTTC. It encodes CASSRGRSSGANVLTF.

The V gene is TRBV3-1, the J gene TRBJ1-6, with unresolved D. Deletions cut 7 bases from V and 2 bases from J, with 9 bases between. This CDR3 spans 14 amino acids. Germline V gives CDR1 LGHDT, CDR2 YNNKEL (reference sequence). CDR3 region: CASNLSAYNSPLHF. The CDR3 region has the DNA TGTGCCAGCAACCTCAGCGCCTATAATTCACCCCTCCACTTT.

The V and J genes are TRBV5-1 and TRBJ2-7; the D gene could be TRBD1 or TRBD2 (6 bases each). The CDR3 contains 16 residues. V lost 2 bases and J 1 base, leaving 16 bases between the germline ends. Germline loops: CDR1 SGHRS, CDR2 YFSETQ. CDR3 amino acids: CASSLLRGESSYEQYF. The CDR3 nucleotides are TGCGCCAGCAGCTTACTGAGGGGGGAGAGTTCCTACGAGCAGTACTTC.

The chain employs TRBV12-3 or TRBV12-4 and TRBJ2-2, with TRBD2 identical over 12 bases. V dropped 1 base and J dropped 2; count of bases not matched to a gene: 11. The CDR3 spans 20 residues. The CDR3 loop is CASSLVASGGAAVNTGELFF. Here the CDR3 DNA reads TGTGCCAGCAGTTTAGTGGCTAGCGGGGGGGCCGCTGTTAACACCGGGGAGCTGTTTTTT.

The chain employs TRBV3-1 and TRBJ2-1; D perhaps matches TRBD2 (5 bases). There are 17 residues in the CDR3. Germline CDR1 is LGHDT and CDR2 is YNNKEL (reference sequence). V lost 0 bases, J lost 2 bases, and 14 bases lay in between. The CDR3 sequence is CASSQDLGDPTYNEQFF. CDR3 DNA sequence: TGTGCCAGCAGCCAAGATCTCGGGGATCCCACCTACAATGAGCAGTTCTTC.